This T cell receptor (beta chain) was recorded in a study of blood T cells in healthy people across ages. Primed by a sample-barcoded 5' primer and a J-beta primer mix, a second PCR proceeded for about 6 to 11 cycles. Any given sample supplied a minimum of 3 million CDR3-containing paired-end reads. TCRdb re-derived calls from the 5' RACE reads in MiXCR, one entry per CDR3 protein. Of some 1.6 million distinct CDR3 sequences listed, roughly a third are singletons. Germline V gives CDR1 DFQATT, CDR2 SNEGSKA (reference sequence). The CDR3 runs to 13 residues. Sequences were obtained from blood. The rearrangement links TRBV20-1 to TRBJ2-1, with 14 bases matching TRBD2. The clonotype originates from a woman in her 30s in good health. The CDR3 bases are TGCAGCGGGGGACTAGCGGGAGAGCATGAGCAGTTCTTC. Its protein product is CSGGLAGEHEQFF.